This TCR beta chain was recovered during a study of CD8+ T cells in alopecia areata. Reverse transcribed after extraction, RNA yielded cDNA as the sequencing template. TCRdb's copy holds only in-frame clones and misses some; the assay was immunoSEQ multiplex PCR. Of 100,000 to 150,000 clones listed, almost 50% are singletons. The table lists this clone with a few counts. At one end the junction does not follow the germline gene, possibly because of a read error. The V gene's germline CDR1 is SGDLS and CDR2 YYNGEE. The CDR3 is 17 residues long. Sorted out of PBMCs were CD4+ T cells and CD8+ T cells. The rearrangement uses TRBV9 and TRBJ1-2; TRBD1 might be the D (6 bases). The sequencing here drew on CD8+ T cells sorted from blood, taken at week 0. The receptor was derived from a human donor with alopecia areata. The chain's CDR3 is CASSVSGKHREDYGYTF. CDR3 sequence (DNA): TGTGCCAGCAGCGTTAGTGGCAAACACAGGGAAGACTACGGCTACACCTTC. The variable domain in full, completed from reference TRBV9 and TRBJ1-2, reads DSGVTQTPKHLITATGQRVTLRCSPRSGDLSVYWYQQSLDQGLQFLIQYYNGEERAKGNILERFSAQQFPDLHSELNLSSLELGDSALYFCASSVSGKHREDYGYTFGSGTRLTVV.